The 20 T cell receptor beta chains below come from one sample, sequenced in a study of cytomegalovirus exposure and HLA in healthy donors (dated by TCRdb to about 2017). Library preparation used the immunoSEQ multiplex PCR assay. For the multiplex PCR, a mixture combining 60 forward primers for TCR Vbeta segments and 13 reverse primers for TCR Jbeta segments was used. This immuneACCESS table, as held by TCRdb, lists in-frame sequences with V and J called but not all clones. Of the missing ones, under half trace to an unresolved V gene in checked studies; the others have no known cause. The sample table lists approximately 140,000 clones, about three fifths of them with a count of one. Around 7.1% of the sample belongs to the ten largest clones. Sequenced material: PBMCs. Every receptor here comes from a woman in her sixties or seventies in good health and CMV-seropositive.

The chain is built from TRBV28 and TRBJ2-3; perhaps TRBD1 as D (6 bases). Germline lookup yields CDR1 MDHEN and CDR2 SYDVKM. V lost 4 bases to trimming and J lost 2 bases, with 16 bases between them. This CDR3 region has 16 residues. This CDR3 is CASSSLPGEYTDTQYF. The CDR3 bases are TGTGCCAGCAGTTCGCTACCAGGGGAGTACACAGATACGCAGTATTTT.

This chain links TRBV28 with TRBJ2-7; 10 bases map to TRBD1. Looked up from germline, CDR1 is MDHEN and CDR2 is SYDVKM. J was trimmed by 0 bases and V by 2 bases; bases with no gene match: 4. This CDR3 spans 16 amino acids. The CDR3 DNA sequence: TGTGCCAGCAGTTTAACCGGGACAGGGGTCTCCTACGAGCAGTACTTC. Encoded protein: CASSLTGTGVSYEQYF.

CDR3 DNA: TGTGCCAGCAGTTCGCTCCTTAGCGGAAGACACAATGAGCAGTTCTTC. It codes for CASSSLLSGRHNEQFF. The rearrangement links TRBV28 to TRBJ2-1, with D possibly being TRBD2 (6 bases). Trimming took off 4 bases at V and 5 bases at J, with 18 bases between the two ends. The CDR3 spans 16 residues. CDR1 is MDHEN and CDR2 is SYDVKM in the germline V gene.

In DNA, the CDR3 is TGTGCCAGCAGTGTGGGGGGAGGGTACGAGCAGTACTTC. Translation gives CASSVGGGYEQYF. This chain uses TRBV28 with TRBJ2-7; 7 bases align to TRBD2. CDR1 and CDR2 from the germline V gene are MDHEN and SYDVKM. CDR3 length: 13 residues. The V gene end was trimmed by 5 bases and the J gene end by 4 bases; junction bases not matched to a gene: 5.

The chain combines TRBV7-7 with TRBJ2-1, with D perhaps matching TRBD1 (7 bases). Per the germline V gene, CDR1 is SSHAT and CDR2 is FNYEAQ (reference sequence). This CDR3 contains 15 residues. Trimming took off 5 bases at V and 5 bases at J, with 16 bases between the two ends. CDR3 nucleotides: TGTGCCAGCAGCCCGCCAGGGGGAGGAAACAATGAGCAGTTCTTC. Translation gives CASSPPGGGNNEQFF.

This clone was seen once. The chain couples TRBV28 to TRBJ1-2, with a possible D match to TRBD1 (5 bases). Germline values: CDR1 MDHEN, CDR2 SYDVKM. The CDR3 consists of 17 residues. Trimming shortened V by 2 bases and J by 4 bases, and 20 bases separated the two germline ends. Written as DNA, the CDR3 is TGTGCCAGCAGTTTACCCCTCGGGGGAGGTGGCCTCTATGGCTACACCTTC. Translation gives CASSLPLGGGGLYGYTF.

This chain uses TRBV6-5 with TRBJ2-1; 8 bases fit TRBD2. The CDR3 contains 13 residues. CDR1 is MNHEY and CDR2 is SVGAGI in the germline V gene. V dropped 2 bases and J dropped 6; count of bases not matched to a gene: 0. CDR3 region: CASSYREGNEQFF. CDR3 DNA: TGTGCCAGCAGTTACCGGGAGGGCAATGAGCAGTTCTTC.

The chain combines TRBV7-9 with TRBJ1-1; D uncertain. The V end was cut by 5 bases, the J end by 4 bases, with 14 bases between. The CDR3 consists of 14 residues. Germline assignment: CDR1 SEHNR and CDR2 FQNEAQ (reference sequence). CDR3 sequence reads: CASSLLQASTEAFF. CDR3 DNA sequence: TGTGCCAGCAGCCTCCTGCAAGCGTCCACTGAAGCTTTCTTT.

The CDR3 DNA follows: TGTGCCAGCGGGGGGGACCAGAGAATAAACATTCAGTACTTC. It is translated as CASGGDQRINIQYF. The chain carries TRBV7-9 and TRBJ2-4; TRBD2 matches at 7 bases. CDR3 length: 14 amino acids. Germline lookup yields CDR1 SEHNR and CDR2 FQNEAQ (reference sequence). The junction had 10 bases not matched to a gene; V was cut back by 8 bases and J by 6 bases.

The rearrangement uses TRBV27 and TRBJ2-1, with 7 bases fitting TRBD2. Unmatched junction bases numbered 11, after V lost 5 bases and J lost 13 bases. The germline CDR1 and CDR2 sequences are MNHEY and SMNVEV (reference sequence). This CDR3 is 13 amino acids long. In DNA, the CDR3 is TGTGCCAGCAGTCTAAATGGCGGGAGTAGACAGTTCTTC. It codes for CASSLNGGSRQFF.

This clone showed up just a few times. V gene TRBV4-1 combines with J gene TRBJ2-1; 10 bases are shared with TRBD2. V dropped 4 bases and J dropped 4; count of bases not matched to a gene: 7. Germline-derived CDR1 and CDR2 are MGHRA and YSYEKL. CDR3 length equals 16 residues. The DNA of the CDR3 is TGCGCCAGCAGCCGCGGACTAGCGGACCTGTACAATGAGCAGTTCTTC. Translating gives CASSRGLADLYNEQFF.

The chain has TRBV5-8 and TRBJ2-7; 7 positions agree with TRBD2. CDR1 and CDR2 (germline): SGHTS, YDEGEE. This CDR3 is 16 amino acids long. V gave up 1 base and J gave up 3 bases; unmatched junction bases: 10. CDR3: CASSLLGGSGRYEQYF. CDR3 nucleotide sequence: TGTGCCAGCAGCTTGCTCGGCGGGAGCGGTCGCTACGAGCAGTACTTC.

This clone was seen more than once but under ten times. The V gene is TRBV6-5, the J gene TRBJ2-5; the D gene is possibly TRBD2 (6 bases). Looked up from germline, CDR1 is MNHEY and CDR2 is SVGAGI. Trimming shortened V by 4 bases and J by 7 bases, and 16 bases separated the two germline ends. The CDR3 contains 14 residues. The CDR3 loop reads CASSWGSGPGTQYF. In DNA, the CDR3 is TGTGCCAGCAGTTGGGGTAGCGGTCCGGGGACCCAGTACTTC.

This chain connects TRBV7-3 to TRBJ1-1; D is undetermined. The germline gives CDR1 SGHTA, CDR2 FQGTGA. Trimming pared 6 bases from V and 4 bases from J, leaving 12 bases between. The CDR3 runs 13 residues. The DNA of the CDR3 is TGTGCCAGCAGTGAGTTCCGGGGCACTGAAGCTTTCTTT. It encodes CASSEFRGTEAFF.

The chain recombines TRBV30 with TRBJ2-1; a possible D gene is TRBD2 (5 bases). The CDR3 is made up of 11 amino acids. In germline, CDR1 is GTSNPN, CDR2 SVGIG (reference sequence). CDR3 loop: CGVGRGNEQFF. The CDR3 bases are TGTGGGGTAGGACGGGGCAATGAGCAGTTCTTC.

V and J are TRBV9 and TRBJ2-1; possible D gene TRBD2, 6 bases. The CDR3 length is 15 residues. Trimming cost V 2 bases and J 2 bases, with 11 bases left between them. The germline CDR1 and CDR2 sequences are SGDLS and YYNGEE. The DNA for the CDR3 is TGTGCCAGCAGCGTCGACCCGGGGGCCTACAATGAGCAGTTCTTC. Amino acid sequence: CASSVDPGAYNEQFF.

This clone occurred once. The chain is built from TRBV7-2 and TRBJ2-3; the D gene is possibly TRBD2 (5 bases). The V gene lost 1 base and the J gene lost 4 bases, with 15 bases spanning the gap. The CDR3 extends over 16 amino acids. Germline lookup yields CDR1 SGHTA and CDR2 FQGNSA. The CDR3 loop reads CASSLVTGKGADTQYF. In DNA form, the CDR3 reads TGTGCCAGCAGCTTAGTTACCGGGAAGGGCGCAGATACGCAGTATTTT.

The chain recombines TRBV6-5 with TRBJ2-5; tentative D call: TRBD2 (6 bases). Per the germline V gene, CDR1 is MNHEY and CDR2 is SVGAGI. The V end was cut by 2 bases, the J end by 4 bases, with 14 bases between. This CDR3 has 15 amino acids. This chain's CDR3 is CASSYSRGGGETQYF. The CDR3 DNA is TGTGCCAGCAGTTACAGTCGGGGAGGAGGAGAGACCCAGTACTTC.

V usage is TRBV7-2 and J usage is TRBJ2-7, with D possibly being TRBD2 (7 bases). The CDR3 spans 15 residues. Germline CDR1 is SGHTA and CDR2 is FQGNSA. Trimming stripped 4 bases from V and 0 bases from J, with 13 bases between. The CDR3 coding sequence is TGTGCCAGCAGCTCCCTTGCGGGGGCCTCCTACGAGCAGTACTTC. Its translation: CASSSLAGASYEQYF.

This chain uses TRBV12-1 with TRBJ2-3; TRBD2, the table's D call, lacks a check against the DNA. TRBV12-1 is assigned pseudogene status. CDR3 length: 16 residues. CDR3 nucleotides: TGTGCCAGCAGCTTTTCGGCGGCGGGGGGTGGAGATACGCAGTATTTT. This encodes CASSFSAAGGGDTQYF.